This T cell receptor (beta chain) came from a study of blood T cells in healthy people across ages. This clonotype was observed at least ten times. Combining a sample-barcoded 5' primer with a J-beta primer mix, a second PCR ran for roughly 6 to 12 cycles. Each cDNA was tagged by a template-switch adaptor containing 12 random nucleotides. One entry per CDR3 protein, called by TCRdb with MiXCR from the 5' RACE reads. The sample lists 710,000 or so distinct CDR3 sequences, about 34% occurring once. The length of the CDR3 is 15 residues. V was pared by 6 bases and J by 3 bases, with 5 bases of the junction left unmatched. Germline V lookup: CDR1 MNHEY, CDR2 SVGEGT.

Sample: blood. The clonotype was recovered from a woman of 80 years or more in good health. The rearrangement links TRBV6-2 or TRBV6-3 to TRBJ1-6; 7 positions match TRBD1. CDR3 sequence: CASRGQRIYNSPLHF. The CDR3 coding sequence is TGTGCCAGCAGGGGACAGAGAATCTATAATTCACCCCTCCACTTT.